These T cell receptor beta chains were read from a single sample in a study of blood T cell repertoires in COVID-19. This table comes from immunoSEQ multiplex PCR, and its TCRdb copy is limited to in-frame clones, with some not included. The sample lists about 120,000 clones; around four fifths were seen once. Sequenced material: peripheral blood. These receptors were collected from a human donor in a cohort sampled during active COVID-19. The conserved cysteine and the conserved F or W are not part of the CDR3 here. D genes are given only for firm matches. Clone size is shown for a subset of rows, as once, few, many or a class of expanded clone.

clone size	V gene	J gene	D gene	CDR3 protein
few	TRBV6-2/TRBV6-3	TRBJ1-5	.	ASSYYLQPQH
.	TRBV3-1/TRBV3-2	TRBJ2-7	TRBD2	ASSPTLAGAQY
.	TRBV7-9	TRBJ1-1	TRBD1	ASSSNRGSDTEAF
once	TRBV5-4	TRBJ1-2	.	ASSSPGISGYT
.	TRBV19	TRBJ1-2	TRBD1	ASSIETTGEKDGWNYGYT
.	TRBV7-8	TRBJ2-2	TRBD2	ASSRLAGQSTGELF
.	TRBV10-3	TRBJ2-3	TRBD2	AITSGATDTQY
.	TRBV5-1	TRBJ1-3	TRBD1	ASSSQGAKGNTIY
.	TRBV7-9	TRBJ2-3	.	ASSARASTDTQY
.	TRBV4-2	TRBJ1-2	.	ASGPLGELTNYGYT
.	TRBV7-9	TRBJ2-3	TRBD2	ASSPAGIDTQY
.	TRBV24-1	TRBJ2-3	.	ATSDRADTQY
.	TRBV28	TRBJ2-4	TRBD2	ASSSFQRGTNIQY